The rows below give T cell receptor beta chains drawn from one sample of a study of T cell responses to AZD1222 COVID-19 vaccine. Some clones are missing from TCRdb's copy, which holds only in-frame ones; the method was immunoSEQ multiplex PCR. The table records 100,000 to 150,000 clones, roughly nine tenths of them present only once. The sample was peripheral blood, taken on day 0 of AZD1222 vaccination. Receptors originate from an adult in good health. Both conserved end residues are part of each CDR3. The D gene is left open where the match is weak. Some rows have no size entry. The others give once, few or many, or a class for an expanded clone.

D gene,clone size,V gene,J gene,CDR3 protein,CDR3 DNA
TRBD1,-,TRBV6-5,TRBJ1-1,CASSRDRENTEAFF,TGTGCCAGCAGTCGGGACAGGGAAAACACTGAAGCTTTCTTT
-,once,TRBV29-1,TRBJ1-3,CSVEPPGNTIYF,TGCAGCGTTGAGCCCCCCGGAAACACCATATATTTT
-,-,TRBV7-3,TRBJ2-1,CASSLYKLSSNEQFF,TGTGCCAGCAGCTTATACAAGCTATCTAGTAATGAGCAGTTCTTC
-,-,TRBV2,TRBJ2-2,CASEGDTTNTGELFF,TGTGCCAGCGAAGGCGACACTACGAACACCGGGGAGCTGTTTTTT
-,-,TRBV4-1,TRBJ2-5,CASSPSGRGETQYF,TGCGCCAGCAGCCCCTCCGGGCGGGGTGAGACCCAGTACTTC
-,once,TRBV5-1,TRBJ2-5,CASSSDRAGEETQYF,TGCGCCAGCAGCTCGGACAGAGCCGGGGAAGAGACCCAGTACTTC
TRBD1,few,TRBV18,TRBJ2-1,CASSPPGQGYNEQFF,TGTGCCAGCTCACCTCCGGGACAGGGGTACAATGAGCAGTTCTTC
TRBD2,few,TRBV4-1,TRBJ2-5,CASSPLGLAEKETQYF,TGCGCCAGCAGCCCGTTGGGACTAGCGGAGAAAGAGACCCAGTACTTC
TRBD1,-,TRBV18,TRBJ2-2,CASSPWDRSGELFF,TGTGCCAGCTCACCTTGGGACAGGTCTGGGGAGCTGTTTTTT
-,-,TRBV6-6,TRBJ1-4,CASSYFSGTEKLFF,TGTGCCAGCAGTTACTTCAGCGGAACTGAAAAACTGTTTTTT